A single TCR beta chain is shown here with its context. Sequencing was performed with immunoSEQ multiplex PCR; in TCRdb, only in-frame clones are kept and a portion is missing. The sample contains 630,000 or so clones, about 89% of which appear only once. Germline CDR1 is MGHRA and CDR2 is YSYEKL. The CDR3 has 19 amino acids. V lost 0 bases and J lost 4, with 22 bases in between. These data are taken from a study of shared T cell receptors in the human thymus. These data were also filed under a second study, of human thymus T cells. This second study says: Use of V and J genes seemed skewed within the thymic and blood repertoires. As related research reported, thymic repertoires overlapped highly among unrelated individuals.

Source material: thymocytes. The clonotype originates from a boy younger than two with a congenital heart defect. V gene TRBV4-1 combines with J gene TRBJ1-3, with D possibly TRBD1 on 5 matching bases. CDR3 bases: TGCGCCAGCAGCCAAGATAAAGAAACAGGCGTAAAATGGGGAAACACCATATATTTT. Protein: CASSQDKETGVKWGNTIYF.